The 27 T cell receptor beta chains reported below all come from one sample, sequenced in a study of cytomegalovirus exposure and HLA in healthy donors. Primers for the PCR totalled 60 Vbeta and 13 Jbeta. Measured with immunoSEQ multiplex PCR; TCRdb has only the in-frame clones, and not every one. The sample has about 190,000 clones. What was sequenced was PBMCs. These receptors originate from a young woman in good health and CMV-seropositive.

The chain joins TRBV7-6 to TRBJ2-3; 11 bases match TRBD2. The CDR3 runs 16 residues. Germline V gene sequence: CDR1 SGHVS, CDR2 FNYEAQ. V lost 5 bases, J lost 4 bases, and 8 bases stayed unmatched. The CDR3 nucleotides are TGTGCCAGCAGCCGTACTAGCGGGAGCAGTGCAGATACGCAGTATTTT. Translated: CASSRTSGSSADTQYF.

The chain combines TRBV29-1 with TRBJ1-2; the match to TRBD1 covers 7 bases. The CDR3 consists of 12 residues. The trim removed 6 bases at V and 4 bases at J, leaving 5 bases unmatched. The germline CDR1 and CDR2 sequences are SQVTM and ANQGSEA. The CDR3 region has the DNA TGCAGCGTCGGGACAGCCGCCTATGGCTACACCTTC. It encodes CSVGTAAYGYTF.

The chain has TRBV4-1 and TRBJ2-7; 11 bases are a match to TRBD2. V was pared by 0 bases and J by 1 base, with 8 bases of the junction left unmatched. The CDR3 length is 18 residues. CDR1 is MGHRA and CDR2 is YSYEKL in the germline V gene. The CDR3 is CASSQDQSSGGISYEQYF. The CDR3 DNA reads as TGCGCCAGCAGCCAAGATCAGTCTAGCGGGGGGATATCCTACGAGCAGTACTTC.

The gene calls are TRBV5-1 and TRBJ2-3; the match to TRBD2 covers 8 bases. V lost 3 bases, J lost 1 base, and 7 bases stayed unmatched. Germline V gives CDR1 SGHRS, CDR2 YFSETQ. CDR3 size: 16 residues. CDR3 DNA: TGCGCCAGCAGCTCCGGTTCAGCGGGAGGCACAGATACGCAGTATTTT. Its protein is CASSSGSAGGTDTQYF.

J is TRBJ2-5 and V is TRBV29-1; TRBD2 matches 7 bases. V lost 4 bases to trimming and J lost 5 bases; unmatched junction nucleotides: 7. The CDR3 consists of 13 residues. The germline V gene encodes CDR1 SQVTM and CDR2 ANQGSEA. The CDR3 DNA reads TGCAGCGTTGGGGGGGGAACTGCGGAGACCCAGTACTTC. Amino acids: CSVGGGTAETQYF.

A note on this clone: One end of the junction is discordant with germline, which a read error may explain. The CDR3 region has the DNA TGTGCCAGCAGCGTAGCTAGGGGGTACAATGAGCAGTTCTTC. Translated, it gives CASSVARGYNEQFF. The genes are TRBV7-2 and TRBJ2-1; weak D call: TRBD1 (6 bases). The V gene's germline CDR1 is SGHTA and CDR2 FQGNSA. CDR3 length equals 14 residues. The full variable domain, with the rest looked up from reference TRBV7-2 and TRBJ2-1, is GAGVSQSPSNKVTEKGKDVELRCDPISGHTALYWYRQSLGQGLEFLIYFQGNSAPDKSGLPSDRFSAERTGGSVSTLTIQRTQQEDSAVYLCASSVARGYNEQFFGPGTRLTVL.

The chain is built from TRBV29-1 and TRBJ1-1; tentatively, D is TRBD1 (5 bases). CDR3 length: 12 amino acids. Germline assignment: CDR1 SQVTM and CDR2 ANQGSEA. Trimming left V 6 bases short and J 4 bases short, with 12 bases between. The CDR3 sequence: CSVQGHGTEAFF. The CDR3 bases are TGCAGCGTCCAGGGTCATGGCACTGAAGCTTTCTTT.

V usage is TRBV19 and J usage is TRBJ1-4; tentative D call: TRBD1 (5 bases). Per the germline V gene, CDR1 is LNHDA and CDR2 is SQIVND (reference sequence). This CDR3 spans 14 amino acids. V was shortened by 8 bases and J by 1 base, with 11 bases between the two germline ends. DNA for the CDR3: TGTGCCAGTGGGCAGGGTGGAACTAATGAAAAACTGTTTTTT. Protein product: CASGQGGTNEKLFF.

The J gene is TRBJ1-1, the V gene TRBV29-1; D call uncertain. Trimming stripped 4 bases from V and 2 bases from J, with 14 bases between. This CDR3 region has 14 residues. Per the germline V gene, CDR1 is SQVTM and CDR2 is ANQGSEA. The CDR3 loop reads CSVVGPGSNTEAFF. DNA of the CDR3: TGCAGCGTTGTAGGTCCGGGAAGTAACACTGAAGCTTTCTTT.

The chain uses TRBV6-4 and TRBJ1-3, with TRBD1 matching over 8 bases. The length of the CDR3 is 19 residues. Per the germline V gene, CDR1 is MRHNA and CDR2 is SNTAGT. J was trimmed by 0 bases and V by 2 bases; bases with no gene match: 12. CDR3 sequence: CASSDKGSGGVFSGNTIYF. CDR3 nucleotide sequence: TGTGCCAGCAGTGACAAGGGGTCAGGGGGCGTCTTCTCTGGAAACACCATATATTTT.

The CDR3 region has the DNA TGTGCCAGCAGTGAAGCGCAGGGTAATACTAATGAAAAACTGTTTTTT. It translates to CASSEAQGNTNEKLFF. This sequence joins TRBV2 and TRBJ1-4; possibly TRBD1 for D (5 bases). Germline V lookup: CDR1 SNHLY, CDR2 FYNNEI. CDR3 length: 16 residues. With 0 bases removed from V and 2 bases from J, the gap between germline ends came to 10 bases.

This chain links TRBV7-8 with TRBJ2-2; TRBD2 might be the D (6 bases). Germline V gives CDR1 SGHVS, CDR2 FQNEAQ. Trimming shortened V by 1 base and J by 4 bases, and 7 bases separated the two germline ends. This CDR3 contains 14 residues. The CDR3 bases are TGTGCCAGCAGCTTAGTAGCGGTCACCGGGGAGCTGTTTTTT. Encoded protein: CASSLVAVTGELFF.

A note on this clone: The sample contains more than one DNA sequence encoding this CDR3. V usage is TRBV15 and J usage is TRBJ2-5, with a tentative D call TRBD1 (6 bases). Trimming took off 0 bases at V and 2 bases at J, with 10 bases between the two ends. CDR3 length: 15 amino acids. Looked up from germline, CDR1 is LNHNV and CDR2 is YYDKDF (reference sequence). The CDR3 sequence is CATSRDLGQQETQYF. CDR3 coding DNA: TGTGCCACCAGCAGAGATTTAGGACAGCAAGAGACCCAGTACTTC.

This chain links TRBV28 with TRBJ2-7; TRBD1 might be the D (5 bases). The CDR3 sequence is 13 residues long. With 8 bases removed from V and 2 bases from J, the gap between germline ends came to 13 bases. Germline V gene sequence: CDR1 MDHEN, CDR2 SYDVKM. CDR3 residues: CASCKDTTYEQYF. The CDR3 coding sequence is TGTGCCAGCTGCAAGGACACTACCTACGAGCAGTACTTC.

The chain joins TRBV18 to TRBJ1-2, with D maybe TRBD1 (5 bases). In germline, CDR1 is KGHSH, CDR2 LQKENI. This CDR3 has 17 residues. The V end lost 5 bases, the J end lost 3 bases, and 22 bases lay between the germline ends. In nucleotides, the CDR3 is TGTGCCAGCTCATTCGGGGGGACTGCCGACTTTTACTATGGCTACACCTTC. It is translated as CASSFGGTADFYYGYTF.

The chain recombines TRBV5-1 with TRBJ2-1; 13 bases fit TRBD2. The CDR3 is 14 amino acids. The V segment lost 3 bases and the J segment 8 bases; nucleotides outside the gene matches: 2. Germline V gene lookup returns CDR1 SGHRS and CDR2 YFSETQ. CDR3 nucleotides: TGCGCCAGCAGCTCTGGACTAGCGGGAGATGAGCAGTTCTTC. Translating it yields CASSSGLAGDEQFF. The full variable domain, rest sourced from reference TRBV5-1 and TRBJ2-1, is KAGVTQTPRYLIKTRGQQVTLSCSPISGHRSVSWYQQTPGQGLQFLFEYFSETQRNKGNFPGRFSGRQFSNSRSEMNVSTLELGDSALYLCASSSGLAGDEQFFGPGTRLTVL.

The DNA of the CDR3 is TGTGCCAGCAATACCAGGGGGTACACTGAAGCTTTCTTT. Its protein is CASNTRGYTEAFF. The chain carries TRBV6-5 and TRBJ1-1, with 7 bases lining up with TRBD1. After removal of 7 bases from V and 3 bases from J, the junction contained 5 bases not matched to a gene. CDR1 MNHEY and CDR2 SVGAGI come from the germline V gene. This CDR3 is 13 amino acids long.

The DNA for the CDR3 is TGTGCCAGGGAAAACGGGGGGACTGAAGCTTTCTTT. Protein sequence: CARENGGTEAFF. V and J are TRBV30 and TRBJ1-1; D may be TRBD1 (5 bases). CDR3 size: 12 residues. V was clipped by 8 bases and J by 5 bases, with 15 bases between them. Germline V lookup: CDR1 GTSNPN, CDR2 SVGIG (reference sequence).

V and J are TRBV4-3 and TRBJ1-1, with 7 nucleotides matching TRBD1. Germline trimming cut 0 bases from V and 3 bases from J; bases unmatched to any gene: 4. Germline values: CDR1 LGHNA, CDR2 YSLEER. The CDR3 extends over 15 amino acids. CDR3 in amino acids: CASSQEQGSDTEAFF. The CDR3 coding sequence is TGCGCCAGCAGCCAAGAACAGGGGTCGGACACTGAAGCTTTCTTT.

The V and J genes are TRBV29-1 and TRBJ2-5; 16 positions match TRBD2. CDR1 and CDR2 from the germline V gene are SQVTM and ANQGSEA. With 0 bases clipped from V and 1 base from J, the junction kept 5 bases outside the gene matches. The CDR3 has 18 amino acids. The CDR3 sequence: CSVEEAGLAGGIQETQYF. CDR3 sequence (DNA): TGCAGCGTTGAAGAAGCGGGACTAGCGGGAGGGATCCAAGAGACCCAGTACTTC.

The chain links TRBV15 to TRBJ1-5; 8 bases are shared with TRBD1. Per the germline V gene, CDR1 is LNHNV and CDR2 is YYDKDF (reference sequence). The CDR3 is 18 amino acids. Trimming cost V 0 bases and J 4 bases; bases outside gene matches: 11. The CDR3 here is CATSRETLGQGYNQPQHF. The CDR3, as DNA: TGTGCCACCAGCAGAGAAACGCTAGGACAGGGATATAATCAGCCCCAGCATTTT. The full variable domain, its missing parts supplied by reference TRBV15 and TRBJ1-5, is DAMVIQNPRYQVTQFGKPVTLSCSQTLNHNVMYWYQQKSSQAPKLLFHYYDKDFNNEADTPDNFQSRRPNTSFCFLDIRSPGLGDTAMYLCATSRETLGQGYNQPQHFGDGTRLSIL.

The gene calls are TRBV7-9 and TRBJ2-3, with D maybe TRBD1 (5 bases). The germline V gene has CDR1 SEHNR and CDR2 FQNEAQ (reference sequence). V was clipped by 5 bases and J by 4 bases, with 16 bases between them. The CDR3 sequence is 15 residues long. The CDR3 region is CASSPLTARSDTQYF. Here the CDR3 DNA reads TGTGCCAGCAGCCCCCTGACAGCCAGATCAGATACGCAGTATTTT.

The CDR3 loop is CASKGRNSPLHF. Here the CDR3 DNA reads TGTGCCAGCAAGGGGCGAAATTCACCCCTCCACTTT. The V call is TRBV6-5, the J call TRBJ1-6; the D gene is possibly TRBD1 (5 bases). V shed 7 bases and J shed 7 bases, with 8 bases lying between them. This CDR3 spans 12 amino acids. Germline values: CDR1 MNHEY, CDR2 SVGAGI.

V usage is TRBV9 and J usage is TRBJ2-2; TRBD1 might be the D (6 bases). This CDR3 has 16 amino acids. The germline V and J ends were trimmed by 0 bases and 3 bases, with 12 bases remaining between them. Germline-derived CDR1 and CDR2 are SGDLS and YYNGEE. The CDR3 sequence: CASSVETGFYTGELFF. CDR3 coding DNA: TGTGCCAGCAGCGTAGAAACAGGGTTTTACACCGGGGAGCTGTTTTTT.

This chain links TRBV27 with TRBJ1-5; a weak D match, TRBD1 (6 bases). Germline values: CDR1 MNHEY, CDR2 SMNVEV (reference sequence). The CDR3 is 17 residues long. V was cut by 2 bases and J by 4 bases, with 18 bases left in between. The CDR3 is CASSLQGPPEINQPQHF. CDR3 DNA sequence: TGTGCCAGCAGTTTACAGGGGCCCCCCGAAATTAATCAGCCCCAGCATTTT.

The rearrangement links TRBV30 to TRBJ2-2, with 8 bases lining up with TRBD2. After removal of 3 bases from V and 5 bases from J, the junction contained 8 bases not matched to a gene. Per the germline V gene, CDR1 is GTSNPN and CDR2 is SVGIG (reference sequence). The CDR3 contains 15 residues. In DNA form, the CDR3 reads TGTGCCTGGAGGCGCGGGAGGATTGGGACCGGGGAGCTGTTTTTT. Encoded protein: CAWRRGRIGTGELFF.

The chain combines TRBV25-1 with TRBJ1-1; D is ambiguous. Trimming removed 5 bases at V and 5 bases at J, with 12 bases between. The germline CDR1 and CDR2 sequences are MGHDK and SYGVNS. The CDR3 sequence is 13 residues long. The CDR3 nucleotides read TGTGCCAGCAGTTACGCCCCCTATACTGAAGCTTTCTTT. Translating gives CASSYAPYTEAFF.